These 27 T cell receptor beta chains share one sample of origin, sequenced in a study of blood T cell repertoires in COVID-19. Profiled with immunoSEQ multiplex PCR; TCRdb holds only in-frame clones, not every one. The sample has about 230,000 clones, over 80% seen once. Sequencing was performed on peripheral blood. The origin of the receptors is a man aged 40-50 years with acute or convalescent COVID-19.

This chain uses TRBV14 with TRBJ1-2; 9 bases line up with TRBD1. Germline CDR1 is SGHDN and CDR2 is FVKESK. This CDR3 has 16 amino acids. The trim removed 6 bases at V and 4 bases at J, leaving 12 bases unmatched. The CDR3 spells CASRPSGQGRSYGYTF. CDR3 coding DNA: TGTGCCAGCAGACCCTCAGGACAGGGGCGTAGCTATGGCTACACCTTC.

The rearrangement joins TRBV29-1 to TRBJ1-1; D ambiguous. V was cut by 5 bases and J by 8 bases, with 18 bases left in between. The CDR3 spans 13 residues. Germline CDR1 SQVTM, CDR2 ANQGSEA. In nucleotides, the CDR3 is TGCAGCGTTTTGAATGGAGGTACACGAGAAGCTTTCTTT. This sequence encodes CSVLNGGTREAFF.

V and J are TRBV19 and TRBJ1-6; D remains ambiguous. The V end was cut by 4 bases, the J end by 8 bases, with 9 bases between. Per the germline V gene, CDR1 is LNHDA and CDR2 is SQIVND (reference sequence). This CDR3 spans 13 amino acids. For the CDR3, the DNA is TGTGCCAGTAGTAGCACCCGAGATTCACCCCTCCACTTT. Protein sequence: CASSSTRDSPLHF.

The chain is built from TRBV7-3 and TRBJ2-6; tentative D call: TRBD1 (6 bases). The CDR3 contains 17 residues. Trimming stripped 2 bases from V and 0 bases from J, with 11 bases between. Germline-derived CDR1 and CDR2 are SGHTA and FQGTGA. CDR3 DNA: TGTGCCAGCAGCTTAGGGACATCACACTCTGGGGCCAACGTCCTGACTTTC. Its translation: CASSLGTSHSGANVLTF.

The chain links TRBV9 to TRBJ2-2; TRBD2 matches 8 bases. Germline V gene lookup returns CDR1 SGDLS and CDR2 YYNGEE. The V segment lost 0 bases and the J segment 4 bases; nucleotides outside the gene matches: 8. The CDR3 covers 17 residues. CDR3 amino acids: CASSVDGGRPLTGELFF. CDR3 sequence (DNA): TGTGCCAGCAGCGTAGATGGCGGGAGGCCCCTCACCGGGGAGCTGTTTTTT.

Comment on this clone: In the same sample, other DNA sequences code for this CDR3. The chain employs TRBV7-9 and TRBJ1-2, with unresolved D. The CDR3 sequence is 13 residues long. Germline CDR1 and CDR2: SEHNR and FQNEAQ (reference sequence). Trimming removed 5 bases at V and 6 bases at J, with 13 bases between. The CDR3 loop reads CASSLDRGHGYTF. DNA of the CDR3: TGTGCCAGCAGCCTCGATCGAGGCCATGGCTACACCTTC.

This clone was seen a handful of times. The chain employs TRBV30 and TRBJ1-5; unclear D gene. V was trimmed by 1 base and J by 0 bases, leaving 7 bases between them. The CDR3 has 14 residues. Germline assignment: CDR1 GTSNPN and CDR2 SVGIG (reference sequence). CDR3 amino acids: CAWSDLNSNQPQHF. The DNA of the CDR3 is TGTGCCTGGAGTGATCTTAATAGCAATCAGCCCCAGCATTTT.

The V gene is TRBV2, the J gene TRBJ2-7; the match to TRBD2 covers 13 bases. The CDR3 is made up of 16 amino acids. After removal of 5 bases from V and 5 bases from J, the junction contained 9 bases not matched to a gene. Germline V gives CDR1 SNHLY, CDR2 FYNNEI. For the CDR3, the DNA is TGTGCCAGCAGTAAGACTAGCGGGAGGCTCATGGACGAGCAGTACTTC. This gives the protein CASSKTSGRLMDEQYF.

The rearrangement uses TRBV29-1 and TRBJ1-1; the D gene is possibly TRBD1 (5 bases). The CDR3 extends over 12 amino acids. Germline V CDR1 and CDR2: SQVTM, ANQGSEA. The V and J ends lost 4 bases and 1 base respectively, with 7 bases between them. This CDR3 reads CSVGGANTEAFF. CDR3 DNA: TGCAGCGTTGGTGGGGCGAACACTGAAGCTTTCTTT.

The chain couples TRBV14 to TRBJ2-3; 10 bases line up with TRBD1. Germline CDR1 is SGHDN and CDR2 is FVKESK. V trimming: 4 bases; J trimming: 4 bases; junction bases outside the gene matches: 14. The CDR3 loop spans 18 amino acids. The CDR3 loop is CASSPGTGAGRGADTQYF. The CDR3, as DNA: TGTGCCAGCAGCCCAGGGACAGGGGCCGGGAGAGGTGCAGATACGCAGTATTTT.

V and J are TRBV10-3 and TRBJ1-5; D ambiguous. The CDR3 sequence is 13 residues long. The ends were cut back, 6 bases at V and 8 bases at J, with 14 bases in the middle. Germline V gene data show CDR1 as ENHRY and CDR2 as SYGVKD. CDR3 in amino acids: CAIREQPEKPQHF. CDR3 coding DNA: TGTGCCATCAGGGAACAGCCCGAGAAGCCCCAGCATTTT.

V gene TRBV30 combines with J gene TRBJ1-4; D remains unclear. V lost 8 bases to trimming and J lost 2 bases, with 9 bases between them. The CDR3 loop spans 12 amino acids. CDR1 and CDR2 from the germline V gene are GTSNPN and SVGIG (reference sequence). CDR3 region: CAEEGTNEKLFF. In DNA, the CDR3 is TGTGCCGAGGAGGGTACTAATGAAAAACTGTTTTTT.

The chain links TRBV22-1 to TRBJ1-4; the tabulated D call, TRBD1, remains unverified against the DNA. TRBV22-1 is annotated as a pseudogene. CDR3 length: 13 amino acids. As DNA, the CDR3 is TGTCCTGGGAGCGCGCCTCTAACAGGGGTTCTGTTTTTT. Its translation is CPGSAPLTGVLFF.

The chain couples TRBV7-7 to TRBJ2-1, with TRBD1 as a possible D gene (5 bases). V lost 5 bases to trimming and J lost 7 bases, with 12 bases between them. CDR1 and CDR2 from the germline V gene are SSHAT and FNYEAQ (reference sequence). This CDR3 comprises 13 residues. The CDR3 DNA reads TGTGCCAGCAGCCATTCTCCAGGGAATGAGCAGTTCTTC. Protein product: CASSHSPGNEQFF.

This chain connects TRBV11-3 to TRBJ2-2; the D is unclear. Germline V CDR1 and CDR2: SGHNT, YENEEA. Trimming took off 1 base at V and 5 bases at J, with 11 bases between the two ends. CDR3 length: 15 residues. The CDR3 nucleotides read TGTGCCAGCAGCTTAGGTGTACAGAAAACCGGGGAGCTGTTTTTT. Amino acids: CASSLGVQKTGELFF.

The chain recombines TRBV7-9 with TRBJ1-2; 7 nucleotides align to TRBD1. V lost 5 bases to trimming and J lost 7 bases; unmatched junction nucleotides: 13. Germline V gene data show CDR1 as SEHNR and CDR2 as FQNEAQ (reference sequence). The CDR3 has 15 amino acids. CDR3 sequence: CASSPSGQPFGGYTF. CDR3 DNA sequence: TGTGCCAGCAGCCCTTCGGGACAGCCCTTTGGTGGCTACACCTTC.

The V call is TRBV6-5, the J call TRBJ1-2, with D hard to call. This CDR3 has 13 amino acids. The germline gives CDR1 MNHEY, CDR2 SVGAGI. Trimming cost V 6 bases and J 2 bases, with 10 bases left between them. The CDR3 loop reads CASRTLRNYGYTF. For the CDR3, the DNA is TGTGCCAGCAGAACCTTGAGGAACTATGGCTACACCTTC.

The rearrangement uses TRBV10-3 and TRBJ1-4; tentatively, D is TRBD1 (5 bases). V lost 0 bases and J lost 8, with 13 bases in between. Germline-derived CDR1 and CDR2 are ENHRY and SYGVKD. This CDR3 spans 15 amino acids. CDR3 DNA sequence: TGTGCCATCAGTGAGTCAGGAGGGGTAGACGAAAAACTGTTTTTT. It specifies CAISESGGVDEKLFF.

This clone was detected only a few times. The rearrangement links TRBV10-3 to TRBJ1-4; D is ambiguous. The CDR3 extends over 13 amino acids. CDR1 and CDR2 from the germline V gene are ENHRY and SYGVKD. The ends were cut back, 9 bases at V and 6 bases at J, with 14 bases in the middle. This CDR3 is CAIREEGDEKLFF. CDR3 bases: TGTGCCATTAGGGAGGAGGGAGATGAAAAACTGTTTTTT.

V is TRBV7-9 and J is TRBJ1-1; D is possibly TRBD1 (6 bases). CDR3 length: 15 residues. CDR1 SEHNR and CDR2 FQNEAQ come from the germline V gene (reference sequence). V lost 1 base to trimming and J lost 2 bases, with 11 bases between them. The DNA for the CDR3 is TGTGCCAGCAGCTTAGGCCGGGACACCAACACTGAAGCTTTCTTT. Its protein is CASSLGRDTNTEAFF. Based on the CDR3 plus reference TRBV7-9 and TRBJ1-1, the full variable domain is DTGVSQNPRHKITKRGQNVTFRCDPISEHNRLYWYRQTLGQGPEFLTYFQNEAQLEKSRLLSDRFSAERPKGSFSTLEIQRTEQGDSAMYLCASSLGRDTNTEAFFGQGTRLTVV.

The J gene is TRBJ2-3, the V gene TRBV15; D possibly corresponds to TRBD2 (6 bases). The CDR3 extends over 14 amino acids. V lost 5 bases to trimming and J lost 2 bases, with 11 bases between them. Germline V CDR1 and CDR2: LNHNV, YYDKDF (reference sequence). This CDR3 is CATSLGGPTDTQYF. In DNA, the CDR3 is TGTGCCACCAGCCTGGGGGGACCCACAGATACGCAGTATTTT.

At least ten counts were recorded for this clone. The chain employs TRBV2 and TRBJ2-2; 7 bases are shared with TRBD1. The CDR3 runs to 14 residues. The junction had 3 bases not matched to a gene; V was cut back by 6 bases and J by 2 bases. CDR1 is SNHLY, CDR2 FYNNEI, per germline. In DNA form, the CDR3 reads TGTGCCAGCAGAAACAGGGGAAACACCGGGGAGCTGTTTTTT. Translating it yields CASRNRGNTGELFF.

The chain has TRBV7-9 and TRBJ1-1, with D hard to call. From germline, CDR1 is SEHNR and CDR2 FQNEAQ (reference sequence). The CDR3 consists of 14 residues. V lost 5 bases to trimming and J lost 5 bases, with 15 bases between them. The CDR3: CASSQLLSGTEAFF. For the CDR3, the DNA is TGTGCCAGCAGCCAACTCCTTTCGGGGACTGAAGCTTTCTTT. The variable domain in full, completed from reference TRBV7-9 and TRBJ1-1, reads DTGVSQNPRHKITKRGQNVTFRCDPISEHNRLYWYRQTLGQGPEFLTYFQNEAQLEKSRLLSDRFSAERPKGSFSTLEIQRTEQGDSAMYLCASSQLLSGTEAFFGQGTRLTVV.

This clone was detected only once. The chain recombines TRBV5-5 with TRBJ1-2; a weak D match, TRBD1 (5 bases). The CDR3 totals 15 residues. Trimming cost V 0 bases and J 4 bases, with 13 bases left between them. Germline loops: CDR1 SGHKS, CDR2 YYEKEE (reference sequence). CDR3 sequence (DNA): TGTGCCAGCAGCTTGGAAGTGGGGCCGAGCTATGGCTACACCTTC. It specifies CASSLEVGPSYGYTF.

The chain has TRBV11-2 and TRBJ1-2, with 9 positions matching TRBD1. Trimming cost V 5 bases and J 2 bases; bases outside gene matches: 3. Germline V CDR1 and CDR2: SGHAT, FQNNGV. This CDR3 region has 14 residues. The CDR3 nucleotides are TGTGCCAGCAGCCGGACAGGGGTGAACTATGGCTACACCTTC. Residues: CASSRTGVNYGYTF.

The chain recombines TRBV19 with TRBJ2-7, with 10 bases aligning to TRBD2. With 4 bases clipped from V and 4 bases from J, the junction kept 7 bases outside the gene matches. Germline V gene sequence: CDR1 LNHDA, CDR2 SQIVND (reference sequence). The CDR3 loop spans 15 amino acids. In DNA, the CDR3 is TGTGCCAGTAGTAGATTCCTAGCGGGAGCGTACGAGCAGTACTTC. Its protein product is CASSRFLAGAYEQYF.

The V gene is TRBV2, the J gene TRBJ2-3, with 12 bases fitting TRBD1. CDR3 length: 16 residues. With V trimmed by 8 bases and J by 1 base, 7 bases remained unmatched. CDR1 and CDR2 from the germline V gene are SNHLY and FYNNEI. CDR3 coding DNA: TGTGCCAGCCGGGACAGGGGGCGGTATGGCACAGATACGCAGTATTTT. Translating it yields CASRDRGRYGTDTQYF. Combining the CDR3 with reference TRBV2 and TRBJ2-3 gives the whole variable domain EPEVTQTPSHQVTQMGQEVILRCVPISNHLYFYWYRQILGQKVEFLVSFYNNEISEKSEIFDDQFSVERPDGSNFTLKIRSTKLEDSAMYFCASRDRGRYGTDTQYFGPGTRLTVL.